The text below deals with one T cell receptor (beta chain). The data belong to a study of blood T cell repertoires in COVID-19. The authors' processing: By means of reference gene primer amplification, nucleated cell counts were estimated. Sequenced by immunoSEQ multiplex PCR; TCRdb stores in-frame clones only, minus some. V, J and clone size are those of that table, while D and trimming were read from the DNA. The sample has some 490,000 clones, about 88% seen once. Germline-derived CDR1 and CDR2 are ENHRY and SYGVKD. The CDR3 extends over 14 amino acids. V was pared by 2 bases and J by 7 bases, with 6 bases of the junction left unmatched. Two negative PCRs, clearance, or symptom resolution were required of recovered Cohort 3 donors.

The V gene is TRBV10-3, the J gene TRBJ1-1, with 8 positions matching TRBD1. This clonotype originated in a woman aged 55-69 years who had recovered from COVID-19. The sequenced sample was PBMCs or T cells enriched from blood (not recorded which). CDR3 sequence (DNA): TGTGCCATCAGTGAGGTAGGAGGACAGGGTGAAGCTTTCTTT. Translating it yields CAISEVGGQGEAFF.